This TCR beta chain was captured by sequencing in a study of T cell responses to AZD1222 COVID-19 vaccine (dated by TCRdb to the early 2020s). In terms of the full investigation: AZD1222 recipients whose second dose came at about 4 weeks and those whose second dose came at about 12 weeks were combined into one group, since spike-specific TCR depth and breadth did not differ between the two schedules. A total of more than 230 trial participants underwent TCR sequencing, of whom some 210 received two doses of AZD1222 and around 26 received two doses of the MenACWY control vaccine. Trial participants were enrolled by age into 18-55, 56-69 and 70-plus year subgroups, with approximately 160, 26 and 62 TCR-sequenced participants respectively.

The CDR3 regions of human TCRbeta chains were analyzed by immunosequencing. As for the original processing: Repertoire TCRs were checked for matches against a reference library of SARS-CoV-2-specific TCRs that had been generated using the MIRA antigen-specificity platform. Breadth was defined as the fraction of unique TCRs that were SARS-CoV-2-associated. Depth was defined as the fraction of total T cells that were SARS-CoV-2-associated. Using the MIRA data, each spike-specific TCR was assigned both to the spike region to which the TCR was reactive and to a CD4 or CD8 class. Log10-transformed breadth and depth values were compared by one-way ANOVA with Sidak's multiple comparisons tests. Drawn from immuneACCESS, this table holds only the in-frame rearrangements with V and J called that TCRdb kept. Clones are partly lost; checked studies trace under half to an unresolved V gene and leave the rest unexplained. That table furnishes V, J and clone size, whereas the DNA furnished D and trimming. This sample holds around 110,000 clones; 70% to 90% were observed only once. The ten largest account for around 9.6% of the sample.

V loses 1 base of germline sequence and J loses 4 bases, and the interval between the two ends is 7 bases. The CDR3 has 13 amino acids, counting the end cysteine and phenylalanine. CDR3 DNA only is kept here, 39 bases in frame from base 1. CDR1 and CDR2, per the germline V gene (reference sequence), are SEHNR and FQNEAQ. On the study overall, not on this receptor specifically: Reportedly, close to half of the unique spike-specific TCRs recognized epitopes lying outside the regions that are mutated in the B.1.351 and B.1.1.7 variants. After two AZD1222 doses, spike-specific TCR breadth and depth were significantly higher than at day 0 and than in MenACWY recipients. In the small 56-69-year group, the increase in depth fell short of significance, most likely because of low power. Conclusions about previously exposed vaccinees are limited, since just six or seven AZD1222 recipients were seropositive for SARS-CoV-2 at baseline. Participants were mostly white British, with more females than males. The authors suggested clonal diversity may have been underestimated. The vaccine-associated CD4 TCRs covered the entire spike protein, and the dominant responses fell in regions 160-218 and 743-854. Because no samples from the day 14 peak response were available, repertoires could be characterized only after the peak T cell response.

Of note for this clone: The target of this receptor is not known. It has no much larger one-base neighbor in the sample; base qualities were not kept.

The sample's time point label, in plain terms: baseline before first vaccination. Samples from vaccinated people were obtained from the UK trials COV001 and COV002, which included a single-blind randomized controlled phase 2/3 trial of AZD1222 (ChAdOx1 nCoV-19) in healthy adults. For TCRbeta chain sequencing, PBMC samples from trial participants were taken at day 0 and at day 28 after the second dose. This TCR was recovered from an adult in good health. Recombination linked TRBV7-9 to TRBJ1-2, with the D gene call left open. The specimen comprised peripheral blood, sampled on day 0 of AZD1222 vaccination. The CDR3 has the sequence CASSLGTIYGYTF. The nucleotides read TGTGCCAGCAGCTTAGGGACGATCTATGGCTACACCTTC.